This is a list of T cell receptor beta chains from one sample in a study of CD8 T cells in ankylosing spondylitis. TCRdb processed the 5' RACE reads anew with MiXCR; each CDR3 protein has one entry. The sample gives 700,000 to 850,000 distinct CDR3 sequences, 12% of which show up once; 0.51% is in the top ten. Sequencing used blood, either unsorted or a sorted T cell fraction (not recorded which). These receptors all stem from a male donor with ankylosing spondylitis. CDR3s include the opening cysteine and the closing phenylalanine or tryptophan. The D gene is left open where the match is weak. Clone size is shown for a subset of rows, as once, few, many or a class of expanded clone.

TRBV10-3,few,.,TRBJ2-7,TGTGCCATCAGTGAGACTATGGGCTACGAGCAGTACTTC,CAISETMGYEQYF
TRBV12-3/TRBV12-4,many,.,TRBJ2-7,TGTGCCAGCAGTCGACGGAGCTCCTACGAGCAGTACTTC,CASSRRSSYEQYF
TRBV7-2,few,.,TRBJ1-1,TGTGCCAGCAGCTTGCTGCAGGCGCCGCTGAACACTGAAGCTTTCTTT,CASSLLQAPLNTEAFF
TRBV11-3,few,TRBD1,TRBJ2-1,TGTGCCAGCAGCTTCGGACAGGGGGGCCGCGATGAGCAGTTCTTC,CASSFGQGGRDEQFF
TRBV7-2,few,.,TRBJ2-1,TGTGCCAGCAGCCGTAGACGGTCGGACCACCATGGGCAGTTCTTC,CASSRRRSDHHGQFF
TRBV20-1,.,TRBD2,TRBJ2-1,TGCAGTGCTAGAGATGCTAGCGGGATAGACAATGAGCAGTTCTTC,CSARDASGIDNEQFF
TRBV11-2,many,TRBD2,TRBJ2-1,TGTGCCAGCAGCCCCCCCATCTTTCTAGCGGGGAGCTACAATGAGCAGTTCTTC,CASSPPIFLAGSYNEQFF
TRBV7-8,few,.,TRBJ1-1,TGTGCCAGCAGCGAACAGAAGGAAACTGAAGCTTTCTTT,CASSEQKETEAFF
TRBV5-1,.,.,TRBJ2-6,TGCGCCAGCAGCTCCATAGGCTCTGGGGCCAACGTCCTGACTTTC,CASSSIGSGANVLTF
TRBV7-2,.,.,TRBJ1-4,TGTGCCAGCAGCTCGACAGTTGCTAATGAAAAACTGTTTTTT,CASSSTVANEKLFF
TRBV11-2,few,.,TRBJ1-6,TGTGCCAGCAGCTTAGTTCCGGTTTATTCACCCCTCCACTTT,CASSLVPVYSPLHF
TRBV20-1,few,TRBD1,TRBJ2-3,TGCAGTGCTAGCGGGGACAGGGGGCACGATACGCAGTATTTT,CSASGDRGHDTQYF
TRBV6-5,many,.,TRBJ1-1,TGTGCCAGCAGTTCCCGCAGGAACACTGAAGCTTTCTTT,CASSSRRNTEAFF
TRBV20-1,.,.,TRBJ2-5,TGCAGTGCTAGAGATACTAGACTATTCCAAGAGACCCAGTACTTC,CSARDTRLFQETQYF
TRBV20-1,few,.,TRBJ2-4,TGCAGTGCTAGAGATAGTTTCATTCAGTACTTC,CSARDSFIQYF
TRBV20-1,.,.,TRBJ1-2,TGCAGTGCAGAACCGACCCGGAACTATGGCTACACCTTC,CSAEPTRNYGYTF
TRBV5-4,few,TRBD1,TRBJ1-1,TGTGCCAGCAGCTTGGACGGGGACAGAGAGACTTTCTTT,CASSLDGDRETFF
TRBV18,.,TRBD2,TRBJ2-3,TGTGCCAGCTCACCACCGGGACTAGCGCTCACAGATACGCAGTATTTT,CASSPPGLALTDTQYF
TRBV5-1,.,.,TRBJ2-5,TGCGCCAGCAGCTTGGATCTCCCAGAGACCCAGTACTTC,CASSLDLPETQYF
TRBV23-1,.,TRBD2,TRBJ2-1,TGCGCCAGCAGTCAATCTCAGACTAGCGGATACAATGAGCAGTTCTTC,CASSQSQTSGYNEQFF
TRBV28,.,TRBD2,TRBJ2-3,TGTGCCAGCACGGGGGGTCACACAGATACGCAGTATTTT,CASTGGHTDTQYF
TRBV7-2,.,.,TRBJ2-2,TGTGCCAGCAGCTTAGCGGGCTGGCAGAACACCGGGGAGCTGTATTTT,CASSLAGWQNTGELYF
TRBV27,few,TRBD2,TRBJ2-3,TGTGCCAGCAGTCTCCTAGCGGGGGCCGTGGTGGTCACAGATACGCAGTATTTT,CASSLLAGAVVVTDTQYF
TRBV9,.,TRBD1,TRBJ2-2,TGTGCCAGCAGCGTAGAGACAGGGGGCGCGAGCGGGGAGCTGTTTTTT,CASSVETGGASGELFF
TRBV28,.,.,TRBJ2-7,TGTGCCAGCAGTCTTGGGACACCTTACTACGAGCAGTACTTC,CASSLGTPYYEQYF
TRBV20-1,few,.,TRBJ1-3,TGCAGTGCTAGAGGCACGGCCGGGGACACCATATATTTT,CSARGTAGDTIYF
TRBV10-1,.,.,TRBJ2-7,TGCGCCAGCAGTGAGAAATGGGGGGACAACTCCTACGAGCAGTACTTC,CASSEKWGDNSYEQYF
TRBV5-5,many,.,TRBJ1-1,TGTGCCAGCAGCTTGAGGTACATGAACACTGAAGCTTTCTTT,CASSLRYMNTEAFF
TRBV29-1,.,TRBD1,TRBJ1-1,TGCAGCGTAGAAAACAGGGGGATCGGCACTGAAGCTTTCTTT,CSVENRGIGTEAFF
TRBV2,.,.,TRBJ1-1,TGTGCCAGCACTCAGGGGATGAACACTGAAGCTTTCTTT,CASTQGMNTEAFF
TRBV7-9,many,TRBD1,TRBJ1-5,TGTGCCAGCAGCCAGCAGGGGGGATGGCAGCCCCAGCATTTT,CASSQQGGWQPQHF
TRBV28,few,.,TRBJ1-1,TGTGCCAGCAGCTTGAGGACAGCCACTGAAGCTTTCTTT,CASSLRTATEAFF
TRBV6-1,few,.,TRBJ2-7,TGTGCCAGCAGTGCAATATCAGGCTACGAGCAGTACTTC,CASSAISGYEQYF
TRBV19,.,.,TRBJ1-1,TGTGCCAGTAGTCATGGGACTGAAGCTGAAGCTTTCTTT,CASSHGTEAEAFF
TRBV5-1,.,.,TRBJ2-6,TGCGCCACCCAGGGGATCGCTGGGGCCAACGTCCTGACTTTC,CATQGIAGANVLTF
TRBV5-1,few,.,TRBJ2-7,TGCGCCAGCAGCCCCGGGGGACAGAACTACGAGCAGTACTTC,CASSPGGQNYEQYF
TRBV20-1,.,TRBD2,TRBJ2-6,TGCAGTCCTAGTGATCTAGCGGGGGCTGGGGCCAACGTCCTGACTTTC,CSPSDLAGAGANVLTF
TRBV28,.,TRBD1,TRBJ2-7,TGTGCCAGCAGGGACAGGGGGTCCTACGAGCAGTACTTC,CASRDRGSYEQYF
TRBV6-1,few,.,TRBJ2-7,TGTGCCAGCAGACGGACAGCCTGGAGCTCCTACGAGCAGTACTTC,CASRRTAWSSYEQYF
TRBV6-5,many,.,TRBJ2-7,TGTGCCAGCGCCGGAAAGGAAGCCCTGGGGGAGTACTTC,CASAGKEALGEYF
TRBV5-1,.,.,TRBJ2-7,TGCGCCAGCAGCTTGTTTGGGTTCGGGTCCTACGAGCAGTACTTC,CASSLFGFGSYEQYF
TRBV10-3,.,.,TRBJ1-2,TGTGCCATCAGCCGATGGGAGGAGGGGGACGACTATGGCTACACCTTC,CAISRWEEGDDYGYTF
TRBV28,.,.,TRBJ2-5,TGTGCCAGCAACATCGGTGGATCGCGCGAGACCCAGTACTTC,CASNIGGSRETQYF
TRBV6-1,.,.,TRBJ1-2,TGTGCCAGCAGTGAACAGGGGACACTACGGGTCTACACCTTC,CASSEQGTLRVYTF
TRBV18,few,.,TRBJ1-6,TGTGCCAGCTCACCAGCGGAGGGCAATTCACCCCTCCACTTT,CASSPAEGNSPLHF
TRBV20-1,few,TRBD2,TRBJ2-3,TGCAGTGCTAGAGATAGGCTACTAGCGGGATGGAGCACAGATACGCAGTATTTT,CSARDRLLAGWSTDTQYF
TRBV3-1,many,.,TRBJ2-3,TGTGCCAGCAGCGAATTGCCGCAGGTTGGGACAGATACGCAGTATTTT,CASSELPQVGTDTQYF
TRBV24-1,few,.,TRBJ2-3,TGTGCCACCAGTGATGGGTGGGGCAAAATCTCAGATACGCAGTATTTT,CATSDGWGKISDTQYF
TRBV20-1,.,.,TRBJ2-5,TGCAGTGCTGGAAAGGGACTTCCACAAGAGACCCAGTACTTC,CSAGKGLPQETQYF
TRBV3-1,.,.,TRBJ2-1,TGTGCCAGCAGCCCTCAAAGGGCCAATGAGCAGTTCTTC,CASSPQRANEQFF
TRBV18,.,.,TRBJ1-3,TGTGCCAGCTCGGACTCACGAACTGGAAACACCATATATTTT,CASSDSRTGNTIYF
TRBV6-5,few,.,TRBJ2-5,TGTGCCAGCAGTTACGCCTATAGGGTTAGCTACCAAGAGACCCAGTACTTC,CASSYAYRVSYQETQYF
TRBV7-2,few,.,TRBJ1-5,TGTGCCAGCAGCTTAGAGGGCGGTGGTGGCAATCAGCCCCAGCATTTT,CASSLEGGGGNQPQHF
TRBV20-1,few,.,TRBJ1-5,TGCAGTGCGGGGGATTACAATCAGCCCCAGCATTTT,CSAGDYNQPQHF
TRBV5-1,few,.,TRBJ2-3,TGCGCCAGCAGCTTGGTTTGGGAACTGGACACAGATACGCAGTATTTT,CASSLVWELDTDTQYF